These 24 T cell receptor beta chains share one sample of origin, sequenced in a study of blood T cells in healthy people across ages. Primers used in a second PCR of about 7 to 12 cycles were a sample-barcoded 5' primer and a J-beta primer mix. TCRdb independently ran MiXCR on the 5' RACE reads; one entry per CDR3 protein. Among roughly 500,000 distinct CDR3 sequences, 27% were seen once, and the ten largest hold about 18%. The material sequenced was blood. The receptors were gathered from a woman aged 70-85 years in good health.

This clonotype appeared a few times. V gene TRBV6-6 combines with J gene TRBJ2-7; D perhaps matches TRBD2 (6 bases). Germline values: CDR1 MNHNY, CDR2 SVGAGI (reference sequence). This CDR3 has 14 residues. The ends were cut back, 2 bases at V and 5 bases at J, with 13 bases in the middle. The CDR3 region has the DNA TGTGCCAGCAGTTACCGGGGGTTCGATGACGAGCAGTACTTC. It translates to CASSYRGFDDEQYF.

In its sample, this clonotype was seen a few times. The J gene is TRBJ1-1, the V gene TRBV7-2; 7 bases match TRBD1. V trimming: 5 bases; J trimming: 10 bases; junction bases outside the gene matches: 10. The CDR3 is 13 residues long. CDR1 SGHTA and CDR2 FQGNSA come from the germline V gene. The CDR3 DNA sequence: TGTGCCAGCAGCCCCTTAAAACAGGGGACAGCTTTCTTT. Translation: CASSPLKQGTAFF. The variable domain in full, with the rest retrieved from reference TRBV7-2 and TRBJ1-1, is GAGVSQSPSNKVTEKGKDVELRCDPISGHTALYWYRQSLGQGLEFLIYFQGNSAPDKSGLPSDRFSAERTGGSVSTLTIQRTQQEDSAVYLCASSPLKQGTAFFGQGTRLTVV.

This clonotype has ten or more counts. The chain is built from TRBV18 and TRBJ2-7; 9 bases are shared with TRBD2. This CDR3 spans 16 amino acids. Germline assignment: CDR1 KGHSH and CDR2 LQKENI. The V and J ends lost 3 bases and 1 base, in that order; junction bases with no gene match: 7. DNA of the CDR3: TGTGCCAGCTCACCCCCTCTAGCGGGGAAGTCCTACGAGCAGTACTTC. Residues: CASSPPLAGKSYEQYF.

There are a few counts of this clonotype. Here the CDR3 DNA reads TGTGCCAGCAGCCTCCGGGCAGGCCAGAGCTCCTATAATTCACCCCTCCACTTT. As protein: CASSLRAGQSSYNSPLHF. V and J are TRBV28 and TRBJ1-6, with D uncertain. CDR3 length equals 18 residues. The V end lost 6 bases, the J end lost 0 bases, and 18 bases lay between the germline ends. CDR1 and CDR2 from the germline V gene are MDHEN and SYDVKM.

This clonotype was detected only a few times. The V gene is TRBV5-1, the J gene TRBJ2-7; no firm D call. CDR1 and CDR2 from the germline V gene are SGHRS and YFSETQ. The V and J ends lost 5 bases and 4 bases respectively, with 10 bases between them. This CDR3 region has 12 residues. Written as DNA, the CDR3 is TGCGCCAGCAGTGGGGAAGAGTACGAGCAGTACTTC. Its protein is CASSGEEYEQYF.

The V and J genes are TRBV5-1 and TRBJ1-6; D is possibly TRBD1 (5 bases). The CDR3 loop spans 15 amino acids. Per the germline V gene, CDR1 is SGHRS and CDR2 is YFSETQ. V was clipped by 0 bases and J by 7 bases, with 11 bases between them. The chain's CDR3 is CASSLEVGGNSPLHF. CDR3 sequence (DNA): TGCGCCAGCAGCTTGGAAGTCGGGGGAAATTCACCCCTCCACTTT.

The sample holds a few counts of this clonotype. V gene TRBV6-6 combines with J gene TRBJ2-7; 9 nucleotides align to TRBD1. The CDR3 length is 15 residues. CDR1 MNHNY and CDR2 SVGAGI come from the germline V gene (reference sequence). The V segment lost 2 bases and the J segment 2 bases; nucleotides outside the gene matches: 4. CDR3 sequence reads: CASSYLDRGPYEQYF. The CDR3 region has the DNA TGTGCCAGCAGTTACCTGGACAGGGGACCCTACGAGCAGTACTTC.

The rearrangement links TRBV7-9 to TRBJ1-1; perhaps TRBD1 as D (6 bases). CDR1 and CDR2 from the germline V gene are SEHNR and FQNEAQ (reference sequence). V lost 5 bases and J lost 0, with 19 bases in between. The CDR3 is 17 amino acids. This CDR3 is CASSGQPGGTMNTEAFF. CDR3 DNA sequence: TGTGCCAGCAGCGGACAGCCTGGAGGAACCATGAACACTGAAGCTTTCTTT.

The chain recombines TRBV4-3 with TRBJ1-2, with D possibly being TRBD1 (6 bases). CDR1 is LGHNA and CDR2 is YSLEER in the germline V gene. Trimming cost V 0 bases and J 2 bases, with 13 bases left between them. CDR3 length: 16 amino acids. Written as DNA, the CDR3 is TGCGCCAGCAGCCAAGAAGAGGGGCAGGGGAACTATGGCTACACCTTC. This encodes CASSQEEGQGNYGYTF.

This clonotype occurred a few times. The V call is TRBV20-1, the J call TRBJ2-5, with 9 bases lining up with TRBD1. Germline V gene sequence: CDR1 DFQATT, CDR2 SNEGSKA (reference sequence). The J segment lost 6 bases and the V segment lost 3 bases, leaving 8 bases of the junction unmatched. The CDR3 spans 14 residues. CDR3 sequence: CSASATGGLKTQYF. The CDR3 bases are TGCAGTGCTAGTGCTACAGGGGGCTTGAAGACCCAGTACTTC.

The chain links TRBV20-1 to TRBJ1-1; D gene uncertain. V lost 5 bases to trimming and J lost 5 bases, with 12 bases between them. The germline V gene encodes CDR1 DFQATT and CDR2 SNEGSKA (reference sequence). The CDR3 has 12 residues. This CDR3 reads CSAVGVDTEAFF. The CDR3 region has the DNA TGCAGTGCTGTCGGGGTGGATACTGAAGCTTTCTTT.

The chain carries TRBV10-3 and TRBJ2-2; D is perhaps TRBD2 (5 bases). Germline V gives CDR1 ENHRY, CDR2 SYGVKD. The germline V and J ends were trimmed by 3 bases and 6 bases, with 14 bases remaining between them. The CDR3 totals 15 residues. The CDR3 DNA follows: TGTGCCATCAGTGAACCGGGAAAGTTAGCCGGGGAGCTGTTTTTT. It encodes CAISEPGKLAGELFF.

This clonotype showed up many times. The chain links TRBV10-3 to TRBJ1-4; D is uncertain. V shed 2 bases and J shed 6 bases, with 16 bases lying between them. The germline gives CDR1 ENHRY, CDR2 SYGVKD. The CDR3 sequence is 16 residues long. The CDR3 DNA reads as TGTGCCATCAGTGAGAGTCTTTCGAGGCGGGATGAAAAACTGTTTTTT. It codes for CAISESLSRRDEKLFF.

This clonotype was picked up a small number of times. The chain has TRBV29-1 and TRBJ2-7; 7 nucleotides match TRBD1. CDR1 is SQVTM, CDR2 ANQGSEA, per germline. The CDR3 runs 10 residues. J was trimmed by 12 bases and V by 3 bases; bases with no gene match: 5. The CDR3, as DNA: TGCAGCGTTGAGACAGGGCGGCGGTACTTC. It yields the protein CSVETGRRYF.

On this clonotype: The junction shows a germline mismatch at one end, possibly a read error. The V and J genes are TRBV4-2 and TRBJ1-5; D call uncertain. This CDR3 is built from 13 residues. CDR1 is LGHNA and CDR2 is YNFKEQ in the germline V gene. The CDR3 is CACSQDRSQPQHF. CDR3 DNA sequence: TGTGCCTGCAGCCAAGATAGGAGTCAGCCCCAGCATTTT.

A few counts support this clonotype. The chain recombines TRBV6-5 with TRBJ1-2, with D possibly being TRBD1 (5 bases). The CDR3 is made up of 12 amino acids. Trimming pared 8 bases from V and 7 bases from J, leaving 14 bases between. Germline V gene lookup returns CDR1 MNHEY and CDR2 SVGAGI. CDR3 region: CASSGIEGGYTF. The DNA for the CDR3 is TGTGCCAGCTCAGGGATAGAGGGTGGCTACACCTTC.

The V gene is TRBV11-2, the J gene TRBJ1-1, with TRBD1 matching 9 bases. Germline loops: CDR1 SGHAT, CDR2 FQNNGV. The CDR3 has 17 amino acids. The V gene end was trimmed by 5 bases and the J gene end by 0 bases; junction bases not matched to a gene: 10. The CDR3 nucleotides are TGTGCCAGCAGCATGGGTTTACAGGGGGCAGTGAACACTGAAGCTTTCTTT. Protein sequence: CASSMGLQGAVNTEAFF.

The J gene is TRBJ2-5, the V gene TRBV12-3 or TRBV12-4, with D possibly TRBD2 on 6 matching bases. The V and J ends lost 4 bases and 5 bases respectively, with 14 bases between them. The CDR3 is made up of 14 amino acids. CDR3 region: CASSWDSRGETQYF. CDR3 nucleotide sequence: TGTGCCAGCAGTTGGGACTCCCGAGGGGAGACCCAGTACTTC.

This clonotype showed up just a few times. One junction end disagrees with the germline gene, perhaps due to a read error. The chain combines TRBV20-1 with TRBJ2-2; 15 bases line up with TRBD2. Germline CDR1 and CDR2: DFQATT and SNEGSKA (reference sequence). The CDR3 runs to 17 residues. CDR3 sequence reads: CSARGLAGGTNTGELFF. The CDR3 nucleotides read TGCAGCGCTAGAGGACTAGCGGGGGGGACCAACACCGGGGAGCTGTTTTTT.

Only a few counts were recorded for this clonotype. This rearrangement joins TRBV7-9 to TRBJ1-1; D perhaps matches TRBD1 (5 bases). Trimming took 1 base from V and 2 from J, leaving 8 bases between them. Looked up from germline, CDR1 is SEHNR and CDR2 is FQNEAQ (reference sequence). This CDR3 is built from 14 residues. The CDR3 region has the DNA TGTGCCAGCAGCTTAGGACAGCATAACACTGAAGCTTTCTTT. This translates into CASSLGQHNTEAFF.

The chain has TRBV7-8 and TRBJ1-1; TRBD1 might be the D (5 bases). Trimming removed 2 bases from V and 5 bases from J, with 18 bases in between. Germline V CDR1 and CDR2: SGHVS, FQNEAQ. The CDR3 consists of 16 residues. This chain's CDR3 is CASSLKTGIMGTEAFF. In nucleotides, the CDR3 is TGTGCCAGCAGCTTAAAAACAGGCATTATGGGAACTGAAGCTTTCTTT.

This clonotype was counted between two and nine times. J is TRBJ2-5 and V is TRBV5-1; D call uncertain. The DNA end is more similar to TRBJ2-7, so the J call may be wrong. The CDR3 runs 12 residues. Germline CDR1 is SGHRS and CDR2 is YFSETQ. CDR3 amino acids: CASSFPGHEQYF. DNA for the CDR3: TGCGCCAGCAGCTTCCCGGGCCACGAGCAGTACTTC.

The chain recombines TRBV19 with TRBJ2-1; 7 bases are shared with TRBD2. The V segment lost 11 bases and the J segment 6 bases; nucleotides outside the gene matches: 10. From germline, CDR1 is LNHDA and CDR2 SQIVND (reference sequence). There are 13 residues in the CDR3. Written as DNA, the CDR3 is TGTGCCTCGGAAGCGGGGACCCTCAATGAGCAGTTCTTC. This encodes CASEAGTLNEQFF.

The V call is TRBV5-1, the J call TRBJ2-3; 7 bases fit TRBD1. The CDR3 spans 16 residues. Per the germline V gene, CDR1 is SGHRS and CDR2 is YFSETQ. Unmatched junction bases numbered 5, after V lost 0 bases and J lost 1 base. DNA of the CDR3: TGCGCCAGCAGCTTGGCCTTAGGGGGCGGCACAGATACGCAGTATTTT. Its translation: CASSLALGGGTDTQYF.